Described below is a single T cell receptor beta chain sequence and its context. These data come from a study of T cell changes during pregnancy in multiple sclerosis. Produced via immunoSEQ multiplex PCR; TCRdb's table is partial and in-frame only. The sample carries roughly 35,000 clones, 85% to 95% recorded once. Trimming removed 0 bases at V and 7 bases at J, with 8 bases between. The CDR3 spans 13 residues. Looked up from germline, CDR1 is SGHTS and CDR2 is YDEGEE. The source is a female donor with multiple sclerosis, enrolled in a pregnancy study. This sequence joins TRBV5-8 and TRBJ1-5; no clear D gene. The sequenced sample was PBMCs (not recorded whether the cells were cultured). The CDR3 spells CASSLAVDQPQHF. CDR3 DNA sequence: TGTGCCAGCAGCTTGGCCGTGGACCAGCCCCAGCATTTT.